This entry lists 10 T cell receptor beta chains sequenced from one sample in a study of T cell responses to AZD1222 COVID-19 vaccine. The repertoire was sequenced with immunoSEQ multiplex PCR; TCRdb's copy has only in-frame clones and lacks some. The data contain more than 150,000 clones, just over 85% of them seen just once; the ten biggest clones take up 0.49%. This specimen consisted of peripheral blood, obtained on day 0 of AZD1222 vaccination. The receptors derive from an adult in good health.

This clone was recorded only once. The CDR3 bases are TGTGCCAGCCCCCGGGACGATAGTTCACCCCTCCACTTT. This codes for CASPRDDSSPLHF. V is TRBV6-6 and J is TRBJ1-6; perhaps TRBD1 as D (5 bases). Germline V CDR1 and CDR2: MNHNY, SVGAGI (reference sequence). The CDR3 extends over 13 amino acids. Trimming took 8 bases from V and 9 from J, leaving 14 bases between them.

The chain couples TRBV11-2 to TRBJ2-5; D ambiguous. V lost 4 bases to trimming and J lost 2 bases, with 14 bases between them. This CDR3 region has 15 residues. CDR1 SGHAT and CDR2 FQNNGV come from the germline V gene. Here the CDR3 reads CASSSLATFQETQYF. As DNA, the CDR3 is TGTGCCAGCAGCTCGTTAGCAACATTTCAAGAGACCCAGTACTTC.

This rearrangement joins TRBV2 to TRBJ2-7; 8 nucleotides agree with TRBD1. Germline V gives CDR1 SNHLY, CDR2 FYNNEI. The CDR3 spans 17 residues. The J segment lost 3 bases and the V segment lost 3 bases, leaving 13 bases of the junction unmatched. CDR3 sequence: CASSDDGRDRSNYEQYF. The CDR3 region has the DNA TGTGCCAGCAGTGATGATGGCCGGGACAGGTCGAACTACGAGCAGTACTTC. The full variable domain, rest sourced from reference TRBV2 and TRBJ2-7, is EPEVTQTPSHQVTQMGQEVILRCVPISNHLYFYWYRQILGQKVEFLVSFYNNEISEKSEIFDDQFSVERPDGSNFTLKIRSTKLEDSAMYFCASSDDGRDRSNYEQYFGPGTRLTVT.

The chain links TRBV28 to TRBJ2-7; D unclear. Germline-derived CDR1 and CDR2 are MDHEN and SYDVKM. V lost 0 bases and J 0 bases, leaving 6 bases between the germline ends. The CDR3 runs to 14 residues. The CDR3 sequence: CASSLWQNSYEQYF. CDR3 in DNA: TGTGCCAGCAGTTTATGGCAGAACTCCTACGAGCAGTACTTC.

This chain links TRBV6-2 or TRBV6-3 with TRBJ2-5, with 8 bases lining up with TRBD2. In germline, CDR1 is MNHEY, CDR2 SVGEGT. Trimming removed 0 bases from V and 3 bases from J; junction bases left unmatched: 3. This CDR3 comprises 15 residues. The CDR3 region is CASSYSGSGEETQYF. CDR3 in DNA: TGTGCCAGCAGTTACTCGGGTAGCGGGGAAGAGACCCAGTACTTC.

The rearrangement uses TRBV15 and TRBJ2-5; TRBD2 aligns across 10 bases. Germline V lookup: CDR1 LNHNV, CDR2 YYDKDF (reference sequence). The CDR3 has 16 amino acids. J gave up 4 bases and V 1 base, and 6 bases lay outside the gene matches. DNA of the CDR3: TGTGCCACCAGCAGAGGAGCGGGAGGGCCTGGAGAGACCCAGTACTTC. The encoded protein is CATSRGAGGPGETQYF.

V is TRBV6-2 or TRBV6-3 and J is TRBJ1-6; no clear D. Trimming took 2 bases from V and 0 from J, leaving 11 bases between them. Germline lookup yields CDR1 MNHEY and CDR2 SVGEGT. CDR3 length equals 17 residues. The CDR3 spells CASSYGLLSSYNSPLHF. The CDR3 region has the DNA TGTGCCAGCAGTTACGGACTCCTCAGCTCCTATAATTCACCCCTCCACTTT.

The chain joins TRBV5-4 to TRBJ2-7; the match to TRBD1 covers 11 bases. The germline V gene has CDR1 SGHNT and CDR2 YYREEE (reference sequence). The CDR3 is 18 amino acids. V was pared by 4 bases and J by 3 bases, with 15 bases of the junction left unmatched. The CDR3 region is CASSPTDRGLSGSYEQYF. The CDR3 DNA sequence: TGTGCCAGCAGCCCGACGGACAGGGGGCTTAGCGGGAGCTACGAGCAGTACTTC.

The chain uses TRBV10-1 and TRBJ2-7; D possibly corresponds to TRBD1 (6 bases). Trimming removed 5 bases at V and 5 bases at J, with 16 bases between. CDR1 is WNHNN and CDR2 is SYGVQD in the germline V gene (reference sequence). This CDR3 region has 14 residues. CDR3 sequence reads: CASSSRTEADEQYF. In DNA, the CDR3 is TGCGCCAGCAGTTCCCGGACAGAGGCAGACGAGCAGTACTTC.

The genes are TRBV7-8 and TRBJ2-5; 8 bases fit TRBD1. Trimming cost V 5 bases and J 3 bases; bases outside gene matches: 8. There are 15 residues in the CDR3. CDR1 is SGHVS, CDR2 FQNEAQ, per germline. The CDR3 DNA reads TGTGCCAGCAGCCCCGGACAGGGCTTTAAAGAGACCCAGTACTTC. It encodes CASSPGQGFKETQYF.